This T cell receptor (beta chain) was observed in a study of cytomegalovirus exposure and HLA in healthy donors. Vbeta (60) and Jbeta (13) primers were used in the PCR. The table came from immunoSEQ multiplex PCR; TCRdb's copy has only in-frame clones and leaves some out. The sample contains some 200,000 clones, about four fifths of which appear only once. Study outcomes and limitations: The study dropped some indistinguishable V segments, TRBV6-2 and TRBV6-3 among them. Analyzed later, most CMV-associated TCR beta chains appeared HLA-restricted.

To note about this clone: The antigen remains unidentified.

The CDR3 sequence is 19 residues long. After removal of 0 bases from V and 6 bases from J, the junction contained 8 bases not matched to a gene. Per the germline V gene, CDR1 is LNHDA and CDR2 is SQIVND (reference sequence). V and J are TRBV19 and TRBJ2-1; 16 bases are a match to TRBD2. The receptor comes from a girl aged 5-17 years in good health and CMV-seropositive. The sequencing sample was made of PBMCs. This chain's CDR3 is CASSIDPPGLAGGPNEQFF. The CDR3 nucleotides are TGTGCCAGTAGTATAGACCCACCGGGACTAGCGGGGGGGCCCAATGAGCAGTTCTTC. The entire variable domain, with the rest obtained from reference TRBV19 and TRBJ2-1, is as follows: DGGITQSPKYLFRKEGQNVTLSCEQNLNHDAMYWYRQDPGQGLRLIYYSQIVNDFQKGDIAEGYSVSREKKESFPLTVTSAQKNPTAFYLCASSIDPPGLAGGPNEQFFGPGTRLTVL.